Below, one T cell receptor (beta chain) is given with its context. Trimming at V came to 6 bases and at J to 7 bases, leaving 6 bases not matched to a gene. Germline V gene sequence: CDR1 SGHAT, CDR2 FQDESV (reference sequence). This CDR3 is built from 12 residues. The data derive from a study of low-dose radiotherapy and immunotherapy resistance in tumors. Overall study: While receiving nivolumab 240 mg every two weeks, patients also received ipilimumab 1 mg/kg every six weeks, both intravenously. The study administered intravenous cyclophosphamide at 200 mg/m2 every two weeks, one day ahead of radiation and immunotherapy.

Time point defined: before trial treatment. Primers targeting TRAV and TRBV primed first-strand cDNA, covering alpha and beta chains. With a constant-region primer and a V-primer adapter, TCRs were subjected to around 20 PCR cycles of amplification. In TCRdb, the reads were re-called with MiXCR into one record per CDR3 protein. The data contain 59,000 or so distinct CDR3 sequences, 26% of them singletons. The chain recombines TRBV11-1 with TRBJ2-7, with 7 nucleotides matching TRBD1. Here the sequenced sample was PBMCs, taken before treatment. This TCR was recovered from a male donor with rectosigmoid adenocarcinoma. The CDR3 bases are TGTGCCAGCAGACAGGGGCCGTCGGAGCAGTACTTC. Its protein product is CASRQGPSEQYF.